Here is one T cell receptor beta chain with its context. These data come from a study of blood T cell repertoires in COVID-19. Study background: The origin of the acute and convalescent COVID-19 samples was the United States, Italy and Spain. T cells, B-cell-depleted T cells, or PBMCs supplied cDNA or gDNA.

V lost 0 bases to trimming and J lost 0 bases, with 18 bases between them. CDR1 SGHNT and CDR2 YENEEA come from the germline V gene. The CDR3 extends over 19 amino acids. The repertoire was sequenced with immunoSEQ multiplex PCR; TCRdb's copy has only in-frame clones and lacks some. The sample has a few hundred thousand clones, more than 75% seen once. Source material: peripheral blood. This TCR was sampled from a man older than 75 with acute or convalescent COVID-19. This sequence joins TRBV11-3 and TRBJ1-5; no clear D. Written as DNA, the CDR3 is TGTGCCAGCAGCTTAGATGGGCCCCTTTGTGGCTATAGCAATCAGCCCCAGCATTTT. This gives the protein CASSLDGPLCGYSNQPQHF.